A single sample is the source of the 21 T cell receptor beta chains below, sequenced in a study of blood T cells in healthy people across ages. With a J-beta primer mix and a sample-barcoded 5' primer, a second PCR ran about 6 to 11 cycles. TCRdb re-analysed the 5' RACE reads in MiXCR, keeping a single row per CDR3 protein. The data show about 940,000 distinct CDR3 sequences, about 48% seen once. The sequenced sample was blood. These receptors were collected from a man aged 25 to 45 in good health.

A word on this clonotype: A clone one base away is much larger, so this may be a read error. This chain connects TRBV30 to TRBJ2-7, with D tentatively TRBD2 (5 bases). The CDR3 runs 12 residues. Germline-derived CDR1 and CDR2 are GTSNPN and SVGIG (reference sequence). For the CDR3, the DNA is TGTGCCGGGAGTGTTTCGGCCTACGAGCAGTACTTC. Protein product: CAGSVSAYEQYF.

This clonotype was detected ten times or more. This chain joins TRBV18 and TRBJ1-5, with D tentatively TRBD1 (5 bases). Trimming removed 8 bases at V and 1 base at J, with 9 bases between. Germline V gives CDR1 KGHSH, CDR2 LQKENI. The CDR3 contains 13 residues. The DNA of the CDR3 is TGTGCCAGCAGTGGGGACAGCAATCAGCCCCAGCATTTT. Its protein is CASSGDSNQPQHF. Full variable domain (outside the CDR3, taken from reference TRBV18 and TRBJ1-5): NAGVMQNPRHLVRRRGQEARLRCSPMKGHSHVYWYRQLPEEGLKFMVYLQKENIIDESGMPKERFSAEFPKEGPSILRIQQVVRGDSAAYFCASSGDSNQPQHFGDGTRLSIL.

In its sample, this clonotype was seen a few times. The J gene is TRBJ2-3, the V gene TRBV7-2, with 8 bases aligning to TRBD1. Germline lookup yields CDR1 SGHTA and CDR2 FQGNSA. With 7 bases clipped from V and 3 bases from J, the junction kept 12 bases outside the gene matches. The CDR3 is 16 amino acids. CDR3: CASTKAATGVTDTQYF. CDR3 DNA: TGTGCCAGCACCAAAGCGGCGACAGGGGTAACAGATACGCAGTATTTT. The full variable domain, in which reference TRBV7-2 and TRBJ2-3 provide the parts outside the CDR3, is GAGVSQSPSNKVTEKGKDVELRCDPISGHTALYWYRQSLGQGLEFLIYFQGNSAPDKSGLPSDRFSAERTGGSVSTLTIQRTQQEDSAVYLCASTKAATGVTDTQYFGPGTRLTVL.

V usage is TRBV24-1 and J usage is TRBJ2-7; the D is unclear. The germline gives CDR1 KGHDR, CDR2 SFDVKD. The CDR3 has 11 amino acids. V was pared by 10 bases and J by 9 bases, with 15 bases between. In DNA, the CDR3 is TGTGCCACACCCGACCCGACGGGGCAGTACTTC. Its protein is CATPDPTGQYF.

The CDR3 nucleotides are TGTGCCAGCAGCTTGAGCGGGGGGGCCTCCTACAATGAGCAGTTCTTC. It translates to CASSLSGGASYNEQFF. The chain carries TRBV7-9 and TRBJ2-1; 10 bases fit TRBD2. Germline V gene lookup returns CDR1 SEHNR and CDR2 FQNEAQ (reference sequence). Germline trimming cut 3 bases from V and 0 bases from J; bases unmatched to any gene: 2. The CDR3 sequence is 16 residues long.

The chain combines TRBV6-5 with TRBJ2-7; D is unresolved. CDR1 and CDR2 (germline): MNHEY, SVGAGI. This CDR3 has 14 residues. V dropped 6 bases and J dropped 1 base, with 13 bases sitting between them. CDR3 nucleotides: TGTGCCAGCAGCCGGCCCGGGTCTTCCTACGAGCAGTACTTC. As protein: CASSRPGSSYEQYF.

This clonotype was found a few times. This chain joins TRBV29-1 and TRBJ2-1, with TRBD1 matching over 7 bases. Trimming removed 7 bases from V and 6 bases from J; junction bases left unmatched: 9. The germline gives CDR1 SQVTM, CDR2 ANQGSEA. The CDR3 covers 13 residues. CDR3 DNA sequence: TGCAGCGCCATCCCGACAGGGTCCAATGAGCAGTTCTTC. Amino acids: CSAIPTGSNEQFF.

This clonotype has more than one count but fewer than ten. The chain links TRBV5-4 to TRBJ2-7, with 7 bases fitting TRBD1. The CDR3 is 14 amino acids. V lost 1 base, J lost 6 bases, and 7 bases stayed unmatched. Germline CDR1 SGHNT, CDR2 YYREEE (reference sequence). The DNA for the CDR3 is TGTGCCAGCAGCTTGAAGGGGGCTTATTCCGAGCAGTACTTC. This codes for CASSLKGAYSEQYF.

The V call is TRBV14, the J call TRBJ2-3, with TRBD1 matching 8 bases. Germline V gene sequence: CDR1 SGHDN, CDR2 FVKESK. V shed 7 bases, J shed 0 bases, and the junction held 3 bases outside the gene matches. CDR3 length equals 14 residues. CDR3 residues: CASKRTGSTDTQYF. In DNA form, the CDR3 reads TGTGCCAGCAAAAGGACAGGGAGCACAGATACGCAGTATTTT.

The chain combines TRBV7-2 with TRBJ2-4; 9 nucleotides align to TRBD2. The CDR3 covers 21 residues. V shed 2 bases and J 5 bases; nucleotides not matched to a gene: 22. Looked up from germline, CDR1 is SGHTA and CDR2 is FQGNSA. CDR3 residues: CASSLFLKLELAGKPQNIQYF. CDR3 sequence (DNA): TGTGCCAGCAGCTTATTTCTTAAATTAGAACTAGCGGGCAAACCTCAAAACATTCAGTACTTC.

This clonotype was recorded many times. The chain couples TRBV6-4 to TRBJ2-3, with no clear D. CDR3 length: 14 residues. With 3 bases removed from V and 3 bases from J, the gap between germline ends came to 10 bases. Germline CDR1 is MRHNA and CDR2 is SNTAGT. The CDR3: CASSEAAGTDTQYF. DNA of the CDR3: TGTGCCAGCAGTGAGGCGGCAGGTACAGATACGCAGTATTTT.

The chain links TRBV6-2 or TRBV6-3 to TRBJ1-5; 11 bases fit TRBD1. Germline assignment: CDR1 MNHEY and CDR2 SVGEGT. The J segment lost 5 bases and the V segment lost 3 bases, leaving 6 bases of the junction unmatched. The length of the CDR3 is 16 residues. The CDR3 sequence: CASSYRTGGADQPQHF. For the CDR3, the DNA is TGTGCCAGCAGTTATCGGACAGGGGGCGCAGATCAGCCCCAGCATTTT.

This clonotype was detected many times. V usage is TRBV29-1 and J usage is TRBJ2-3; D uncertain. CDR1 and CDR2 from the germline V gene are SQVTM and ANQGSEA. The V end was cut by 3 bases, the J end by 0 bases, with 7 bases between. This CDR3 region has 13 residues. The CDR3 sequence is CSVDGASTDTQYF. The CDR3 bases are TGCAGCGTTGATGGAGCTAGCACAGATACGCAGTATTTT.

The rearrangement joins TRBV11-1 to TRBJ1-1; weak D call: TRBD1 (6 bases). Deletions cut 2 bases from V and 2 bases from J, with 12 bases between. Germline lookup yields CDR1 SGHAT and CDR2 FQDESV (reference sequence). The CDR3 loop spans 15 amino acids. The CDR3 sequence is CASSLWGASNTEAFF. The DNA of the CDR3 is TGTGCCAGCAGCTTATGGGGGGCCTCTAACACTGAAGCTTTCTTT.

This chain connects TRBV6-6 to TRBJ2-5; unclear D gene. This CDR3 spans 14 amino acids. V was trimmed by 5 bases and J by 5 bases, leaving 15 bases between them. CDR1 MNHNY and CDR2 SVGAGI come from the germline V gene (reference sequence). The CDR3 here is CASSTRGGPETQYF. CDR3 sequence (DNA): TGTGCCAGCAGTACCCGCGGCGGACCGGAGACCCAGTACTTC.

This chain joins TRBV28 and TRBJ2-5, with D unresolved. Germline values: CDR1 MDHEN, CDR2 SYDVKM. Trimming shortened V by 6 bases and J by 5 bases, and 10 bases separated the two germline ends. This CDR3 region has 12 residues. The CDR3 loop reads CASSPSEETQYF. The CDR3 nucleotides read TGTGCCAGCAGCCCTTCTGAGGAGACCCAGTACTTC.

The CDR3 here is CASTPVDVTYEQYF. The DNA of the CDR3 is TGTGCCAGCACCCCGGTCGACGTTACCTACGAGCAGTACTTC. The chain links TRBV6-2 or TRBV6-3 to TRBJ2-7; unclear D gene. In germline, CDR1 is MNHEY, CDR2 SVGEGT. The CDR3 is 14 amino acids. V lost 7 bases and J 2 bases, leaving 15 bases between the germline ends.

This chain connects TRBV5-6 to TRBJ2-3; TRBD1 agrees at 7 bases. This CDR3 comprises 16 residues. CDR1 and CDR2 from the germline V gene are SGHDT and YYEEEE. J gave up 2 bases and V 3 bases, and 9 bases lay outside the gene matches. The CDR3 sequence: CASSSLDRFYTDTQYF. For the CDR3, the DNA is TGTGCCAGCAGCTCCTTGGACAGGTTTTACACAGATACGCAGTATTTT. The whole variable domain, remainder taken from reference TRBV5-6 and TRBJ2-3, is DAGVTQSPTHLIKTRGQQVTLRCSPKSGHDTVSWYQQALGQGPQFIFQYYEEEERQRGNFPDRFSGHQFPNYSSELNVNALLLGDSALYLCASSSLDRFYTDTQYFGPGTRLTVL.

This clonotype came up a few times. The V and J genes are TRBV6-1 and TRBJ2-5; 12 nucleotides line up with TRBD2. V gave up 4 bases and J gave up 2 bases; unmatched junction bases: 2. The CDR3 is made up of 15 amino acids. Germline V lookup: CDR1 MNHNS, CDR2 SASEGT. CDR3 DNA sequence: TGTGCCAGCAGTGTGACTAGCGGGAGTCAAGAGACCCAGTACTTC. The encoded protein is CASSVTSGSQETQYF.

A remark on this clonotype: The junction does not match germline at one end; this may be a read error. This chain links TRBV20-1 with TRBJ1-6; perhaps TRBD1 as D (5 bases). Germline values: CDR1 DFQATT, CDR2 SNEGSKA (reference sequence). CDR3 size: 12 residues. The CDR3 protein is CSAQGGSSPPHF. In DNA form, the CDR3 reads TGCAGTGCCCAGGGAGGGAGTTCACCCCCCCACTTT.

The chain's CDR3 is CASRRDRNNEQFF. The CDR3 bases are TGTGCCAGCAGAAGGGACAGGAACAATGAGCAGTTCTTC. This chain uses TRBV2 with TRBJ2-1; 8 bases map to TRBD1. The CDR3 is made up of 13 amino acids. The germline V gene encodes CDR1 SNHLY and CDR2 FYNNEI. The V gene end was trimmed by 6 bases and the J gene end by 5 bases; junction bases not matched to a gene: 3.